This T cell receptor beta chain was identified during a study of T cell responses to AZD1222 COVID-19 vaccine. About the research overall: Analyses pooled second doses at about 4 or about 12 weeks. Points from the study as a whole: Reportedly, nearly half of unique spike TCRs recognized epitopes outside B.1.351/B.1.1.7 mutations.

Trimming removed 5 bases at V and 1 base at J, with 11 bases between. The length of the CDR3 is 14 residues. Germline CDR1 MDHEN, CDR2 SYDVKM. TCRdb keeps only in-frame clones here, not all; method: immunoSEQ multiplex PCR. The repertoire consists of about 92,000 clones, with more than 75% occurring once and the leading ten covering approximately 21%. Comment on this clone: Its antigen is still unknown.

The TCR was taken from an adult in good health. Specimen: peripheral blood, collected on day 0 of AZD1222 vaccination. V usage is TRBV28 and J usage is TRBJ1-2; D gene unclear. Here the CDR3 reads CASSNWNSNYGYTF. The DNA of the CDR3 is TGTGCCAGCAGTAATTGGAACAGTAACTATGGCTACACCTTC.